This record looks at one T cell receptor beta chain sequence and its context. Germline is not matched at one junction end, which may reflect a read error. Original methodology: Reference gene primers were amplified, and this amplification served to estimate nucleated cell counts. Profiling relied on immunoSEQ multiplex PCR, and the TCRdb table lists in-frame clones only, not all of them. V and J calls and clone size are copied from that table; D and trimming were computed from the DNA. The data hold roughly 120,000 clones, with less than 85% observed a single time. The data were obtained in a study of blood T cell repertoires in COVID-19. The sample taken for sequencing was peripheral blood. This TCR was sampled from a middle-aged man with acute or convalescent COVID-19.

The CDR3 DNA is TGTGCCAGCGGCCAAGGGAGCGGCTACCAAGAGACCCAGTACTTC. It is translated as CASGQGSGYQETQYF. The chain is built from TRBV3-1 (or the pseudogene TRBV3-2) and TRBJ2-5, with a possible D match to TRBD2 (5 bases). This CDR3 is 15 amino acids long. The germline V gene has CDR1 LGHDT and CDR2 YNNKEL (reference sequence).